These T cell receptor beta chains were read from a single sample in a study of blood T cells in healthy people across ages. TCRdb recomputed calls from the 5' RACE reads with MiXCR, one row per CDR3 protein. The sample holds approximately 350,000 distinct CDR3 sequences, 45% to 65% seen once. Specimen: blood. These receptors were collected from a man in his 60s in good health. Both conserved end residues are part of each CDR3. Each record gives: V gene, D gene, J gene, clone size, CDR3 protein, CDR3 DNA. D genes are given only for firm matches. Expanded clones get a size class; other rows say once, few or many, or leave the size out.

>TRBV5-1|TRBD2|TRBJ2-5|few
CASSSSSGAQETQYF
TGCGCCAGCAGCTCGTCTAGCGGGGCCCAAGAGACCCAGTACTTC
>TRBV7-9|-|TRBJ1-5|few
CASSLRDQPQHF
TGTGCCAGCAGCTTAAGGGATCAGCCCCAGCATTTT
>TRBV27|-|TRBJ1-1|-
CASRNTGNTEAFF
TGTGCCAGCCGTAATACAGGTAACACTGAAGCTTTCTTT
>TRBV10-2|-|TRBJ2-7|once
CASRHHGRELSYEQYF
TGCGCCAGCAGGCACCACGGACGGGAACTCTCCTACGAGCAGTACTTC
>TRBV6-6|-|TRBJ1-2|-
CASSNHGQNYGYTF
TGTGCCAGCAGTAACCACGGACAGAACTATGGCTACACCTTC
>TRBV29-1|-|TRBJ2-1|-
CSAEAESSYNEQFF
TGCAGCGCTGAGGCCGAAAGCTCCTACAATGAGCAGTTCTTC
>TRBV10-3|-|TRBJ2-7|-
CAISDGIRRDYEQYF
TGTGCCATCAGTGATGGCATCCGACGGGACTACGAGCAGTACTTC
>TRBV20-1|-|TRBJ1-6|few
CSARDPRESYNSPLHF
TGCAGTGCTAGAGACCCCAGGGAGTCCTATAATTCACCCCTCCACTTT
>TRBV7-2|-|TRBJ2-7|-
CASGRVRPAYEQYF
TGTGCCAGCGGGAGAGTGCGTCCAGCCTACGAGCAGTACTTC
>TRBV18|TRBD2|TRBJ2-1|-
CASSPQRGSGGLSYNEQFF
TGTGCCAGCTCACCACAAAGAGGTAGCGGGGGGCTCTCCTACAATGAGCAGTTCTTC
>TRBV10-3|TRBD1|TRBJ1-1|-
CAISERDSRTEAFF
TGTGCCATCAGTGAAAGGGACAGCCGAACTGAAGCTTTCTTT
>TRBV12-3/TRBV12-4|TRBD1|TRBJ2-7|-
CASDARTGGEQYF
TGTGCCAGCGATGCCAGGACAGGGGGCGAGCAGTACTTC
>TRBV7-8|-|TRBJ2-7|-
CASSLAGVGPISYEQYF
TGTGCCAGCAGCTTAGCAGGTGTGGGTCCGATCTCCTACGAGCAGTACTTC
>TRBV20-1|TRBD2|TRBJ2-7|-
CSVQREVSYEQYF
TGCAGTGTCCAGCGGGAGGTCTCCTACGAGCAGTACTTC
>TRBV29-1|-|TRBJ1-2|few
CSVADRTRRYGYTF
TGCAGCGTTGCAGACAGGACACGCCGCTATGGCTACACCTTC
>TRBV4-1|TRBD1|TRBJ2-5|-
CASSQAGQPEETQYF
TGCGCCAGCAGCCAAGCGGGACAGCCCGAAGAGACCCAGTACTTC
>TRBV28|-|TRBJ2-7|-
CASRLSKLWGTFYEQYF
TGTGCCAGCAGGTTATCTAAGTTGTGGGGAACCTTCTACGAGCAGTACTTC
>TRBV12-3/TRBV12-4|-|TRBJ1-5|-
CASSSGQYSNQPQHF
TGTGCCAGCAGTTCCGGACAGTATAGCAATCAGCCCCAGCATTTT
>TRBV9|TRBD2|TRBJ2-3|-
CASSTNPGTTTDTQYF
TGTGCCAGCAGCACCAACCCCGGGACTACCACAGATACGCAGTATTTT
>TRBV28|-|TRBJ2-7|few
CASSFNYGAPTSYEQYF
TGTGCCAGCAGTTTTAACTATGGGGCACCAACTTCCTACGAGCAGTACTTC
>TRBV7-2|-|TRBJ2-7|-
CASSQGAGYYEQYF
TGTGCCAGCAGCCAAGGGGCAGGGTACTACGAGCAGTACTTC
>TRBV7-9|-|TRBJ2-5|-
CASSFEGGVEETQYF
TGTGCCAGCAGCTTCGAAGGTGGTGTCGAAGAGACCCAGTACTTC
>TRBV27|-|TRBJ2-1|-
CASSPGLVNEQFF
TGTGCCAGCAGTCCCGGGCTCGTAAATGAGCAGTTCTTC
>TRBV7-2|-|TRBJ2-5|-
CASSLGPGRQETQYF
TGTGCCAGCAGCTTAGGCCCCGGAAGACAAGAGACCCAGTACTTC
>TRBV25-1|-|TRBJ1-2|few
CASSEYGVRANYGYTF
TGTGCCAGCAGTGAATATGGGGTCCGAGCTAACTATGGCTACACCTTC
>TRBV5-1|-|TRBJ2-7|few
CASSLQGKGSYEQYF
TGCGCCAGCAGCTTGCAGGGTAAGGGCTCCTACGAGCAGTACTTC
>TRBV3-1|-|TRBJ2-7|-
CASRPRPGRGEQYF
TGTGCCAGCAGACCAAGACCCGGACGGGGCGAGCAGTACTTC
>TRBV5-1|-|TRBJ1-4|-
CASSFGRGENEKLFF
TGCGCCAGCAGCTTCGGGCGGGGTGAGAATGAAAAACTGTTTTTT
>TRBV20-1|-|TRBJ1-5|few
CSARDLEAGYGNQPQHF
TGCAGTGCTAGAGATCTGGAGGCGGGGTACGGCAATCAGCCCCAGCATTTT
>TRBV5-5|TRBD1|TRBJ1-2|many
CASSWAQGAGYTF
TGTGCCAGCAGCTGGGCGCAGGGGGCTGGCTACACCTTC
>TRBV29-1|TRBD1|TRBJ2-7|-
CSVARQGAGEQYF
TGCAGCGTGGCCAGACAGGGGGCGGGGGAGCAGTACTTC
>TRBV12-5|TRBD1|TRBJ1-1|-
CASGTQTGQYTEAFF
TGTGCTAGTGGTACACAGACAGGGCAATACACTGAAGCTTTCTTT
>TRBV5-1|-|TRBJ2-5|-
CASSLARRQQETQYF
TGCGCCAGCAGCTTGGCCCGGAGACAGCAAGAGACCCAGTACTTC
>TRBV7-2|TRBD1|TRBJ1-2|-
CASSSGQGLYGYTF
TGTGCCAGCAGCTCCGGACAGGGGTTGTATGGCTACACCTTC
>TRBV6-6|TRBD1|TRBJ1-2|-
CATRVPDRGAGSRGYTF
TGTGCCACCAGGGTCCCCGACAGGGGCGCGGGTTCACGAGGCTACACCTTC
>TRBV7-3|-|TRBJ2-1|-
CASSLGPTAREQFF
TGTGCCAGCAGCTTAGGCCCGACGGCGAGGGAGCAGTTCTTC
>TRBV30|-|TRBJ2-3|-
CAWSVLKGDTQYF
TGTGCCTGGAGTGTACTAAAGGGAGATACGCAGTATTTT
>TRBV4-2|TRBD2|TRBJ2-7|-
CASSQELAGRYEQYF
TGTGCCAGCAGCCAAGAACTAGCGGGGAGGTACGAGCAGTACTTC
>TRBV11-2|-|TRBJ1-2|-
CASSSLVRGLSYGYTF
TGTGCCAGCAGCTCCCTTGTGAGGGGGTTGAGCTATGGCTACACCTTC